The T cell receptor (beta chain) described here comes from a study of CD4 T cells in relation to SARS-CoV-2 and coronaviruses. To note about this clone: Its antigen is unknown.

CD4+ T cells from unexposed donors were obtained before the COVID-19 pandemic (2011-2018). Notes on the study in general: Memory recall responses, not primary responses primed in culture, are what the assay detects.

Some clones are missing from TCRdb's copy, which holds only in-frame ones; the method was immunoSEQ multiplex PCR. Of tens of thousands of clones in the sample, 93% were seen once. The source material was naive CD4+ T cells from PBMCs. The subset denotes: naive CD4+ T cells isolated by negative enrichment. The TCR originated in a human donor in good health.

CDR3 DNA sequence: TGTGCCAGCAGCCATGAGGACAGGGAGGGTGGCTACACCTTC. Amino acid sequence: CASSHEDREGGYTF. This chain connects TRBV3-1 (or the pseudogene TRBV3-2) to TRBJ1-2; 8 nucleotides agree with TRBD1. Unmatched junction bases numbered 7, after V lost 3 bases and J lost 7 bases. Germline V gives CDR1 LGHDT, CDR2 YNNKEL (reference sequence). The CDR3 is made up of 14 amino acids.